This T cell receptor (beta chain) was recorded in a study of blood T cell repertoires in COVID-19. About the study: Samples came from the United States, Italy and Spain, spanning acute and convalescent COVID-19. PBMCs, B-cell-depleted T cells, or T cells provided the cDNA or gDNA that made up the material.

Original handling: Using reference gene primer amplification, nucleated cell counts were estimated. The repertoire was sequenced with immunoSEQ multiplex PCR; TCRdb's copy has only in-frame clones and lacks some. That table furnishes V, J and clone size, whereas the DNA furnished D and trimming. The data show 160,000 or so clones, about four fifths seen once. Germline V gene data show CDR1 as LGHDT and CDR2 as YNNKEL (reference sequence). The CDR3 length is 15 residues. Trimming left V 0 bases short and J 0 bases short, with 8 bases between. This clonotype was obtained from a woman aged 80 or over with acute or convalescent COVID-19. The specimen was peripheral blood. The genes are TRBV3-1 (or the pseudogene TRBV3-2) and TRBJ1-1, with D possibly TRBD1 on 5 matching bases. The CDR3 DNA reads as TGTGCCAGCAGCCAAGAGGGCAGGGTGAACACTGAAGCTTTCTTT. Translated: CASSQEGRVNTEAFF.